This T cell receptor (beta chain) derives from a study of breast tumors, draining lymph nodes, adjacent tissues. Axillary draining lymph nodes of breast cancer patients supplied the node samples. Regarding this clonotype: What it binds is unknown. A clone one base away is much larger, so this may be a read error.

Using its own MiXCR run on the multiplex PCR reads, TCRdb lists one record per CDR3 protein. The sample consists of about 270,000 distinct CDR3 sequences, around 30% of them appearing once. Broader study findings: Compared with basal-like, luminal-like tumors shared significantly more repertoire with nontumor tissue. The lymph node origin of tumor T cells was framed as consistent with a hypothesis, not demonstrated. The data were judged consistent with most tumor T cells coming from lymph node and expanding in tumor. Tumor repertoires ranked between lymph nodes and nontumor tissue in diversity, with V and J gene preferences.

The CDR3 is made up of 14 amino acids. Trimming took off 1 base at V and 6 bases at J, with 13 bases between the two ends. Germline-derived CDR1 and CDR2 are LGHNA and YNFKEQ. The material sequenced was axillary lymph node tissue. This chain uses TRBV4-2 with TRBJ2-7; D is unclear. This clonotype originated in a female donor with breast cancer. Some clones in this sample may be carry-over from other donors' samples. CDR3 sequence: CASSQAGGTCEQYF. As DNA, the CDR3 is TGTGCCAGCAGCCAAGCAGGTGGAACCTGCGAGCAGTACTTC.